The 12 T cell receptor beta chains below were found in one sample sequenced in a study of cytomegalovirus exposure and HLA in healthy donors. The PCR made use of 60 Vbeta and 13 Jbeta primers. Some clones are missing from TCRdb's copy, which holds only in-frame ones; the method was immunoSEQ multiplex PCR. The table lists over 100,000 clones, under 85% of them singletons. Sample: PBMCs. These receptors originate from a man aged 30-40 years in good health and CMV-seropositive.

The chain combines TRBV21-1 with TRBJ1-6; the listed D gene, TRBD1, was not tested against the DNA. TRBV21-1 is annotated as a pseudogene. This CDR3 spans 14 amino acids. In DNA form, the CDR3 reads TGTGCCAGCAGCAGGGGCAGGACATTTTCACCCCTCCACTTT. It codes for CASSRGRTFSPLHF.

The CDR3 nucleotides read TGCGCCAGCAGCACCAGCGGGAATGCCGGGGAGCTGTTTTTT. It is translated as CASSTSGNAGELFF. The genes are TRBV5-1 and TRBJ2-2, with 7 bases fitting TRBD2. Losses at the gene ends were 4 bases for V and 6 bases for J; bases not matched to a gene: 6. The CDR3 covers 14 residues. Germline V gene data show CDR1 as SGHRS and CDR2 as YFSETQ.

The J gene is TRBJ2-5, the V gene TRBV30; 9 nucleotides agree with TRBD1. The assigned J gene may be wrong: the sequence end matches TRBJ2-7 better. Germline CDR1 reads GTSNPN; CDR2 reads SVGIG (reference sequence). The CDR3 spans 15 residues. The CDR3 reads CAWSYGTGISYEQYF. CDR3 DNA: TGTGCCTGGAGTTACGGGACAGGGATCTCCTACGAGCAGTACTTC.

The chain recombines TRBV5-1 with TRBJ1-6, with 7 bases lining up with TRBD1. CDR1 and CDR2 (germline): SGHRS, YFSETQ. The V gene end was trimmed by 4 bases and the J gene end by 6 bases; junction bases not matched to a gene: 10. The CDR3 sequence is 16 residues long. CDR3 DNA sequence: TGCGCCAGCAGCATCCAGGGGGGCCGGGCTAATTCACCCCTCCACTTT. Its translation is CASSIQGGRANSPLHF. The full variable domain, with the rest looked up from reference TRBV5-1 and TRBJ1-6, is KAGVTQTPRYLIKTRGQQVTLSCSPISGHRSVSWYQQTPGQGLQFLFEYFSETQRNKGNFPGRFSGRQFSNSRSEMNVSTLELGDSALYLCASSIQGGRANSPLHFGNGTRLTVT.

There are a few counts of this clone. The genes are TRBV5-4 and TRBJ2-2; 7 bases map to TRBD1. The CDR3 spans 15 residues. Germline CDR1 is SGHNT and CDR2 is YYREEE (reference sequence). The V and J ends lost 5 bases and 1 base, in that order; junction bases with no gene match: 5. The CDR3 reads CASRRQGGNTGELFF. Here the CDR3 DNA reads TGTGCCAGCAGAAGACAGGGTGGGAACACCGGGGAGCTGTTTTTT.

The rearrangement joins TRBV7-8 to TRBJ2-7; D is possibly TRBD2 (7 bases). The ends were cut back, 4 bases at V and 5 bases at J, with 12 bases in the middle. Germline assignment: CDR1 SGHVS and CDR2 FQNEAQ. The CDR3 has 13 amino acids. CDR3 amino acids: CASSSGGLDEQYF. The CDR3 DNA reads as TGTGCCAGCAGCTCCGGGGGGCTGGACGAGCAGTACTTC.

Here the CDR3 DNA reads TGTGCCAGCAGCCCCCGCGGGGGCGAAGCTTTCTTT. Protein product: CASSPRGGEAFF. The chain combines TRBV5-4 with TRBJ1-1; a weak D match, TRBD1 (6 bases). This CDR3 has 12 residues. Per germline, CDR1 SGHNT and CDR2 YYREEE (reference sequence). Trimming removed 4 bases from V and 8 bases from J, with 12 bases in between.

This clone was detected only a few times. The CDR3 loop is CASSPGSGQYF. Written as DNA, the CDR3 is TGTGCCAGTAGTCCAGGGTCTGGGCAGTACTTC. The chain recombines TRBV19 with TRBJ2-7, with a possible D match to TRBD1 (5 bases). CDR3 length: 11 amino acids. Germline-derived CDR1 and CDR2 are LNHDA and SQIVND (reference sequence). V gave up 5 bases and J gave up 9 bases, with 11 bases separating them.

The gene calls are TRBV7-9 and TRBJ1-3, with D possibly TRBD1 on 6 matching bases. This CDR3 region has 19 residues. The germline CDR1 and CDR2 sequences are SEHNR and FQNEAQ (reference sequence). Trimming shortened V by 1 base and J by 0 bases, and 19 bases separated the two germline ends. Here the CDR3 reads CASSLVRAGSRGSGNTIYF. Written as DNA, the CDR3 is TGTGCCAGCAGCTTAGTACGGGCTGGGAGCAGGGGCTCTGGAAACACCATATATTTT.

The chain links TRBV2 to TRBJ2-5; tentative D call: TRBD2 (7 bases). Judging by the DNA end, TRBJ2-7 fits better; the J call may be wrong. The CDR3 spans 15 residues. Germline values: CDR1 SNHLY, CDR2 FYNNEI. CDR3 amino acids: CASSQGGGVGYEQYF. The CDR3 DNA is TGTGCCAGCAGTCAAGGGGGGGGAGTTGGCTACGAGCAGTACTTC.

A few counts support this clone. The chain is built from TRBV2 and TRBJ2-3; 10 bases align to TRBD1. In germline, CDR1 is SNHLY, CDR2 FYNNEI. V lost 6 bases, J lost 5 bases, and 11 bases stayed unmatched. The CDR3 extends over 16 amino acids. CDR3 bases: TGTGCCAGCAGGATGTGGTTGGACAGGGGGATAGATACGCAGTATTTT. It codes for CASRMWLDRGIDTQYF.

The chain couples TRBV27 to TRBJ2-7; TRBD1 matches 9 bases. V dropped 6 bases and J dropped 2; count of bases not matched to a gene: 8. This CDR3 contains 15 residues. Germline V CDR1 and CDR2: MNHEY, SMNVEV (reference sequence). The CDR3 reads CASSFPGQGTYEQYF. Here the CDR3 DNA reads TGTGCCAGCAGCTTCCCGGGACAGGGAACCTACGAGCAGTACTTC.